These 20 T cell receptor beta chains came from one sample sequenced in a study of T-cell reconstitution after alpha-beta-depleted transplantation in children. Preparation of the TCRbeta library involved a method that used unique molecular identifiers. TCRdb analysed the PCR reads with MiXCR anew, one entry per CDR3 protein. The sample shows fewer than 700,000 distinct CDR3 sequences, over 10% of them seen only once. Sequences were derived from PBMCs, mostly from graft donor cells, sampled 360 days after TCRalphabeta/CD19-depleted stem cell transplant. These receptor sequences come from a male patient between 10 and 17 years old who had a stem cell transplant for acute myeloid leukemia, so the T cells may come from the graft donor.

This chain links TRBV11-2 with TRBJ2-3; possibly TRBD1 or TRBD2 for D (5 bases each). Trimming cost V 0 bases and J 1 base, with 14 bases left between them. CDR3 length: 17 amino acids. Germline-derived CDR1 and CDR2 are SGHAT and FQNNGV. The CDR3 loop reads CASSLERGEEGTDTQYF. Written as DNA, the CDR3 is TGTGCCAGCAGCTTAGAACGAGGGGAAGAGGGCACAGATACGCAGTATTTT.

The V call is TRBV28, the J call TRBJ1-2; D not certain. Germline V gene lookup returns CDR1 MDHEN and CDR2 SYDVKM. This CDR3 contains 15 residues. V lost 3 bases, J lost 5 bases, and 16 bases lay in between. The CDR3 sequence: CASSLGRGRSYGYTF. The CDR3 DNA sequence: TGTGCCAGCAGTTTGGGTAGAGGTCGATCGTATGGCTACACCTTC.

The genes are TRBV28 and TRBJ2-7, with 14 bases identical to TRBD2. The CDR3 is 15 amino acids. Trimming took 3 bases from V and 6 from J; bases not matched to a gene: 4. Germline CDR1 is MDHEN and CDR2 is SYDVKM. The CDR3: CASSLPGLAGVEQYF. The CDR3 DNA follows: TGTGCCAGCAGTTTGCCGGGACTAGCGGGAGTCGAGCAGTACTTC. The whole variable domain, remainder taken from reference TRBV28 and TRBJ2-7, is DVKVTQSSRYLVKRTGEKVFLECVQDMDHENMFWYRQDPGLGLRLIYFSYDVKMKEKGDIPEGYSVSREKKERFSLILESASTNQTSMYLCASSLPGLAGVEQYFGPGTRLTVT.

This clonotype was seen a single time. The chain employs TRBV11-2 and TRBJ2-7; D may be TRBD2 (5 bases). The germline V and J ends were trimmed by 0 bases and 0 bases, with 15 bases remaining between them. The CDR3 consists of 17 residues. Germline V gene sequence: CDR1 SGHAT, CDR2 FQNNGV. CDR3 sequence: CASSLDSSGSFSYEQYF. In DNA, the CDR3 is TGTGCCAGCAGCTTAGATAGTTCGGGAAGCTTCTCCTACGAGCAGTACTTC.

The rearrangement links TRBV6-2 or TRBV6-3 to TRBJ2-6; no firm D call. The V gene's germline CDR1 is MNHEY and CDR2 SVGEGT. This CDR3 region has 13 residues. Between the trimmed V and J ends, which lost 7 bases and 3 bases, there was a span of 7 bases. The CDR3 loop is CASTADGANVLTF. Written as DNA, the CDR3 is TGTGCCAGCACTGCTGATGGGGCCAACGTCCTGACTTTC.

This chain uses TRBV5-1 with TRBJ2-4; 7 bases are a match to TRBD1. Germline V gives CDR1 SGHRS, CDR2 YFSETQ. The CDR3 sequence is 17 residues long. J gave up 0 bases and V 0 bases, and 6 bases lay outside the gene matches. CDR3 DNA: TGCGCCAGCAGCTTGGCGGGACAGCGGATAGCCAAAAACATTCAGTACTTC. It codes for CASSLAGQRIAKNIQYF.

This clonotype showed up many times. The V gene is TRBV4-3, the J gene TRBJ2-3; D possibly corresponds to TRBD2 (6 bases). The length of the CDR3 is 18 residues. Looked up from germline, CDR1 is LGHNA and CDR2 is YSLEER. Trimming stripped 0 bases from V and 10 bases from J, with 26 bases between. CDR3 protein: CASSQDLSWEWRESSQYF. The CDR3 nucleotides are TGCGCCAGCAGCCAAGATCTATCGTGGGAATGGAGGGAGAGCTCGCAGTATTTT.

This clonotype was recorded a few times. The chain joins TRBV6-2 or TRBV6-3 to TRBJ2-7; 9 bases are shared with TRBD2. J lost 2 bases, V lost 5 bases, and 4 bases had no gene match. The CDR3 is made up of 14 amino acids. The germline V gene encodes CDR1 MNHEY and CDR2 SVGEGT. The CDR3 region is CASSPRLAAYEQYF. DNA for the CDR3: TGTGCCAGCAGTCCCAGACTAGCGGCCTACGAGCAGTACTTC.

This clonotype occurred a few times. The chain couples TRBV5-1 to TRBJ2-6; 9 nucleotides align to TRBD1. CDR1 is SGHRS and CDR2 is YFSETQ in the germline V gene. The CDR3 contains 17 residues. V dropped 2 bases and J dropped 0; count of bases not matched to a gene: 3. The CDR3 DNA follows: TGCGCCAGCAGCTTCGGGACAGGGCTCTCTGGGGCCAACGTCCTGACTTTC. Translation: CASSFGTGLSGANVLTF.

This clonotype was found a few times. This chain links TRBV10-3 with TRBJ2-1; D not certain. This CDR3 comprises 12 residues. Per germline, CDR1 ENHRY and CDR2 SYGVKD. V dropped 4 bases and J dropped 5 bases, with 6 bases sitting between them. CDR3 nucleotides: TGTGCCATCAGTGGGGATGACAATGAGCAGTTCTTC. Amino acid sequence: CAISGDDNEQFF.

Details on this clonotype: Its ends do not fully match the called genes, so a read error is possible. The V gene is TRBV29-1, the J gene TRBJ2-3; 15 bases are a match to TRBD2. Looked up from germline, CDR1 is SQVTM and CDR2 is ANQGSEA. The CDR3 covers 15 residues. CDR3 nucleotides: TGCAGCGTCCTGGGACTAGCGGGAGGCCGGGGCCCGATTGGTTTT. It specifies CSVLGLAGGRGPIGF.

This clonotype appeared many times. The gene calls are TRBV6-2 or TRBV6-3 and TRBJ2-2; 9 nucleotides match TRBD1. The CDR3 is made up of 15 amino acids. In germline, CDR1 is MNHEY, CDR2 SVGEGT. With 5 bases clipped from V and 6 bases from J, the junction kept 7 bases outside the gene matches. CDR3 sequence (DNA): TGTGCCAGCAGTAACCGACAGGGGGGTGCCGGGGAGCTGTTTTTT. As protein: CASSNRQGGAGELFF.

To note about this clonotype: A read error may produce the germline difference seen at one junction end. The CDR3 loop is CSAREGAGGRELFF. CDR3 nucleotide sequence: TGCAGTGCCAGAGAAGGAGCGGGAGGCCGGGAGCTGTTTTTT. This rearrangement joins TRBV20-1 to TRBJ2-2, with 9 bases identical to TRBD2. The CDR3 extends over 14 amino acids. Germline V lookup: CDR1 DFQATT, CDR2 SNEGSKA (reference sequence).

This clonotype was detected many times. The chain employs TRBV14 and TRBJ2-2, with a weak D call TRBD2 (6 bases). Germline values: CDR1 SGHDN, CDR2 FVKESK. This CDR3 region has 16 residues. V was shortened by 2 bases and J by 4 bases, with 14 bases between the two germline ends. The CDR3 bases are TGTGCCAGCAGCCAAATCTTCGCGGGACGCACCGGGGAGCTGTTTTTT. Its protein is CASSQIFAGRTGELFF.

The chain uses TRBV20-1 and TRBJ2-1, with 7 positions matching TRBD2. The CDR3 runs 16 residues. With 8 bases clipped from V and 7 bases from J, the junction kept 20 bases outside the gene matches. In germline, CDR1 is DFQATT, CDR2 SNEGSKA (reference sequence). The CDR3: CSTYRLAPWGENEQFF. The CDR3 DNA is TGCAGTACATACAGACTAGCCCCATGGGGTGAGAATGAGCAGTTCTTC.

The rearrangement links TRBV7-3 to TRBJ2-7; 10 bases are a match to TRBD2. V was pared by 5 bases and J by 4 bases, with 11 bases of the junction left unmatched. Germline CDR1 SGHTA, CDR2 FQGTGA. This CDR3 spans 16 amino acids. CDR3 sequence reads: CASSGLAAHFGYEQYF. CDR3 coding DNA: TGTGCCAGCAGCGGACTAGCGGCCCACTTTGGGTACGAGCAGTACTTC.

The rearrangement uses TRBV20-1 and TRBJ2-3; D is unclear. CDR1 is DFQATT, CDR2 SNEGSKA, per germline (reference sequence). This CDR3 is 11 amino acids long. The V gene lost 3 bases and the J gene lost 4 bases, with 5 bases spanning the gap. CDR3: CSASAADTQYF. Here the CDR3 DNA reads TGCAGTGCTAGCGCGGCAGATACGCAGTATTTT.

This clonotype was seen at least ten times. J is TRBJ2-7 and V is TRBV20-1; weak D call: TRBD1 (6 bases). Between the trimmed V and J ends, which lost 4 bases and 0 bases, there was a span of 7 bases. Germline V gives CDR1 DFQATT, CDR2 SNEGSKA (reference sequence). The CDR3 sequence is 12 residues long. CDR3: CSATDSSYEQYF. CDR3 nucleotides: TGCAGTGCTACGGACAGCTCCTACGAGCAGTACTTC.

The chain has TRBV29-1 and TRBJ2-1; D ambiguous. CDR3 length: 12 amino acids. V shed 4 bases and J shed 7 bases, with 11 bases lying between them. Germline CDR1 is SQVTM and CDR2 is ANQGSEA. In DNA, the CDR3 is TGCAGCGTTGGGGCGGTGTGGAATGAGCAGTTCTTC. Protein: CSVGAVWNEQFF.

This clonotype has a handful of counts. This rearrangement joins TRBV3-1 to TRBJ1-1; D is unresolved. The germline CDR1 and CDR2 sequences are LGHDT and YNNKEL (reference sequence). The CDR3 is 14 amino acids. V lost 0 bases to trimming and J lost 1 base, with 6 bases between them. CDR3 sequence reads: CASSQDAGNTEAFF. In nucleotides, the CDR3 is TGTGCCAGCAGCCAAGATGCAGGGAACACTGAAGCTTTCTTT.